A selection of T cell receptor beta chains follows, all from one sample in a study of blood T cell repertoires in COVID-19. TCRdb's table, derived via immunoSEQ multiplex PCR, lists solely in-frame clones and lacks some. The table includes about 60,000 clones, approximately 90% detected once. The specimen sequenced was peripheral blood. These receptors came from a woman in her fifties or sixties with active COVID-19. CDR3s include the opening cysteine and the closing phenylalanine or tryptophan. Each record gives: V gene, clone size, D gene, J gene, CDR3 DNA, CDR3 protein. The D gene is left open where the match is weak. Clone sizes are given selectively: once, few, many, or a class where the clone is expanded.

TRBV9,NA,NA,TRBJ2-5,TGTGCCAGCAGCGTAGCTGGGCGGGGTGCCCAAGAGACCCAGTACTTC,CASSVAGRGAQETQYF
TRBV7-3,NA,TRBD2,TRBJ2-2,TGTGCCAGCAGCTTGGCGGGAGGGCAGGCGTGGTCTGGGGAGCTGTTTTTT,CASSLAGGQAWSGELFF
TRBV13,NA,TRBD2,TRBJ2-7,TGTGCCAGCAGACTGAGCGGGGGGGCCGTAGGCGAGCAGTACTTC,CASRLSGGAVGEQYF
TRBV11-1,NA,NA,TRBJ1-4,TGTGCCAGCAGCTTACGGTCGGGAAAACTGTTTTTT,CASSLRSGKLFF
TRBV9,NA,TRBD1,TRBJ1-5,TGTGCCAGCAGCGCGGGACAGGGCAATCAGCCCCAGCATTTT,CASSAGQGNQPQHF
TRBV9,NA,NA,TRBJ2-5,TGTGCCAGCAGCGCCCTCGAACAGGTACGGGAGACCCAGTACTTC,CASSALEQVRETQYF
TRBV6-2/TRBV6-3,NA,NA,TRBJ1-6,TGTGCCAGCAGTGCCCAGGGTACGACACCCCTCCACTTT,CASSAQGTTPLHF
TRBV7-9,NA,TRBD2,TRBJ2-7,TGTGCCAGCAGCTTAGCAGCGGGGGCCAACTACGAGCAGTACTTC,CASSLAAGANYEQYF
TRBV3-1/TRBV3-2,once,NA,TRBJ2-4,TGTGCCAGCAGCCGACAGACAAACATTCAGTACTTC,CASSRQTNIQYF
TRBV7-6,few,NA,TRBJ2-7,TGTGCCAGCAGCAAGGACCCGGACTTAACCTACGAGCAGTACTTC,CASSKDPDLTYEQYF
TRBV7-8,NA,TRBD2,TRBJ2-1,TGTGCCAGCAGCTTAGAAGAGCGGGGGGGCCCCAATGAGCAGTTCTTC,CASSLEERGGPNEQFF
TRBV6-4,NA,NA,TRBJ2-2,TGTGCCAGCAGTGACTCATTAGCCGGGGAGCTGTTTTTT,CASSDSLAGELFF
TRBV24-1,few,NA,TRBJ1-2,TGTGCCACCAGTGATGGGGACTCCAAGGGCTACACCTTC,CATSDGDSKGYTF
TRBV19,NA,TRBD1,TRBJ1-2,TGTGCCAGTAGTATCGGGGACAGGGGGAACGGCTACACCTTC,CASSIGDRGNGYTF
TRBV2,NA,TRBD2,TRBJ2-3,TGTGCCAGCCCACGGGGGACTAGCGGGGGAACTAGCACAGATACGCAGTATTTT,CASPRGTSGGTSTDTQYF
TRBV9,NA,NA,TRBJ1-6,TGTGCCAGCAGCGTCGGCGGACATCCCTATAATTCACCCCTCCACTTT,CASSVGGHPYNSPLHF
TRBV29-1,NA,TRBD1,TRBJ1-2,TGCAGCGGGGGACAGAACTATGGCTACACCTTC,CSGGQNYGYTF
TRBV5-1,NA,NA,TRBJ1-2,TGCGCCAGCAGCGGGGCAGGGATGGGCTATGGCTACACCTTC,CASSGAGMGYGYTF
TRBV11-3,NA,TRBD1,TRBJ2-2,TGTGCCAGCACGGGACAGGGGGCCGGGGAGCTGTTTTTT,CASTGQGAGELFF
TRBV2,NA,NA,TRBJ2-5,TGTGCCAGCAACTGGCGGGGTGGGGAGACCCAGTACTTC,CASNWRGGETQYF
TRBV5-4,NA,NA,TRBJ2-1,TGTGCCAGCAGCTATACTAGGGATGAGCAGTTCTTC,CASSYTRDEQFF
TRBV6-1,NA,TRBD2,TRBJ2-3,TGTGCCAGCAGTGCTCCGGGACTAGCGGTCACAGATACGCAGTATTTT,CASSAPGLAVTDTQYF
TRBV28,once,TRBD1,TRBJ2-1,TGTGCCAGCAACCGAGGGACAGTCCAGCATGAGCAGTTCTTC,CASNRGTVQHEQFF
TRBV7-2,NA,TRBD1,TRBJ2-1,TGTGCCAGCAGCTTTGACAGGGGGTCCTACAATGAGCAGTTCTTC,CASSFDRGSYNEQFF
TRBV5-1,NA,TRBD1,TRBJ1-3,TGCGCCAGCAGCCCGGGTGGCAGGGGGCCTTCCTCTGGAAACACCATATATTTT,CASSPGGRGPSSGNTIYF
TRBV11-1,NA,TRBD2,TRBJ2-7,TGTGCCAGCAGCCGTGGACTAGCGGGGGCCTCCTACGAGCAGTACTTC,CASSRGLAGASYEQYF
TRBV7-2,NA,NA,TRBJ2-7,TGTGCCAGCAGCACACAGGTCGAGCAGTACTTC,CASSTQVEQYF
TRBV5-1,NA,TRBD2,TRBJ2-2,TGCGCCAGCAGCCCCAGTCTTAGCGGGGGGAACACCGGGGAGCTGTTTTTT,CASSPSLSGGNTGELFF
TRBV3-1/TRBV3-2,NA,NA,TRBJ1-1,TGTGCCAGCAGCCAAGAGGGCCGAGAAGCTTTCTTT,CASSQEGREAFF
TRBV6-5,NA,NA,TRBJ1-5,TGTGCCAGCAGTTACTCTCGCAGTTATCAGCCCCAGCATTTT,CASSYSRSYQPQHF
TRBV7-8,NA,NA,TRBJ1-6,TGTGCCAGCAGCTTAGGCAGGGGAAATTCACCCCTCCACTTT,CASSLGRGNSPLHF
TRBV3-1/TRBV3-2,once,TRBD1,TRBJ1-2,TGTGCCAGCAGCCCCCGGGACAGGGGGCATAACTATGGCTACACCTTC,CASSPRDRGHNYGYTF
TRBV7-3,NA,TRBD1,TRBJ2-3,TGTGCCAGCAGCCCTACCAGGGGGCCGTGGGATACGCAGTATTTT,CASSPTRGPWDTQYF
TRBV30,NA,NA,TRBJ1-2,TGTGCATATCACGCTGGGCGACCCGGAGGCTACACCTTC,CAYHAGRPGGYTF
TRBV7-2,NA,NA,TRBJ1-2,TGTGCCAGCAGCTTGAGAGGCCGGGGCTACACCTTC,CASSLRGRGYTF
TRBV7-2,NA,NA,TRBJ2-3,TGTGCCAGCAGCTTCCCCTTGGGGCGGGGTAGCACAGATACGCAGTATTTT,CASSFPLGRGSTDTQYF
TRBV25-1,NA,TRBD1,TRBJ1-4,TGTGCCAGCAGTGAAAGGACAGGGAGTGAAAAACTGTTTTTT,CASSERTGSEKLFF
TRBV4-1,NA,TRBD1,TRBJ2-5,TGCGCCAGCAGCCCACGACCCGGGACAGGGGACGAGACCCAGTACTTC,CASSPRPGTGDETQYF
TRBV19,NA,TRBD2,TRBJ2-5,TGTGCCAGTAGTATGGCTAGCGGGGGAATCGGGGAGACCCAGTACTTC,CASSMASGGIGETQYF
TRBV6-6,NA,NA,TRBJ2-7,TGTGCCAGCAGTTACAGACCGGGATCCTCCTACGAGCAGTACTTC,CASSYRPGSSYEQYF
TRBV5-4,NA,TRBD2,TRBJ2-1,TGTGCCAGCAGCTTTGGCGGGGGGGTTAGGAATGAGCAGTTCTTC,CASSFGGGVRNEQFF
TRBV5-1,once,TRBD2,TRBJ2-7,TGCGCCAGCAGCCGGGGACTAGCGGACGAGCAGTACTTC,CASSRGLADEQYF
TRBV6-2/TRBV6-3,NA,NA,TRBJ2-7,TGTGCCAGCAGTTACTCGACAGCTTCCTACGAGCAGTACTTC,CASSYSTASYEQYF
TRBV5-1,NA,NA,TRBJ2-3,TGCGCCAGCAGCCGGGATGGCACAGATACGCAGTATTTT,CASSRDGTDTQYF
TRBV4-2,NA,NA,TRBJ2-7,TGTGCCAGCAGCCAGAAGGGGGTCAACGAGCAGTACTTC,CASSQKGVNEQYF
TRBV5-8,NA,TRBD2,TRBJ2-1,TGTGCCAGCACCCCCGGGCTTAGCGGGGGGGTTAGCGATGAGCAGTTCTTC,CASTPGLSGGVSDEQFF
TRBV12-3/TRBV12-4,NA,NA,TRBJ1-1,TGTGCCAGCAGTGACCGGGGGGACGCTTTCTTT,CASSDRGDAFF
TRBV4-1,NA,TRBD2,TRBJ2-1,TGCGCCAGCAGCCAAGAACCGCCTAGCGGGGGGGCCTATGAGCAGTTCTTC,CASSQEPPSGGAYEQFF
TRBV2,NA,NA,TRBJ1-6,TGTGCCAGCAGTAAGGGAACAGGCAATTCACCCCTCCACTTT,CASSKGTGNSPLHF
TRBV9,once,NA,TRBJ1-6,TGTGCCAGCAGCGTAGGTGGGGACAACTTCTCACCCCTCCACTTT,CASSVGGDNFSPLHF
TRBV4-3,NA,NA,TRBJ1-6,TGCGCCAGCAGCGGACAGTTGACTAATTCACCCCTCCACTTT,CASSGQLTNSPLHF
TRBV2,few,TRBD1,TRBJ1-5,TGTGCCAGCAGAGACAGGACAGGGTATCAGCCCCAGCATTTT,CASRDRTGYQPQHF
TRBV3-1/TRBV3-2,NA,NA,TRBJ2-5,TGTGCCAGCAGCCAATATCAGGGGGAGACCCAGTACTTC,CASSQYQGETQYF
TRBV10-1,NA,NA,TRBJ2-3,TGCGCCAGCTCGGGGGATCGCAGGGATACGCAGTATTTT,CASSGDRRDTQYF
TRBV5-6,once,TRBD1,TRBJ1-2,TGTGCCAGCAGCTTGGACCGAGGGGGCGGCTACACCTTC,CASSLDRGGGYTF
TRBV5-8,NA,TRBD2,TRBJ2-7,TGTGCCAGCCCCCTCGGGGGGGGATCCTACGAGCAGTACTTC,CASPLGGGSYEQYF
TRBV20-1,NA,NA,TRBJ1-2,TGCAGTGCCCCGGGGGGCTATGGCTACACCTTC,CSAPGGYGYTF
TRBV6-6,NA,NA,TRBJ2-1,TGTGCCAGCAGTGGCCGTGTCGGGAATGGGGATGAGCAGTTCTTC,CASSGRVGNGDEQFF